This note documents a single T cell receptor beta chain sequence. The data belong to a study of blood T cell repertoires in COVID-19. Overall study: Sample material is recorded as cDNA or gDNA derived from T cells, B-cell-depleted T cells, or PBMCs.

V lost 6 bases to trimming and J lost 5 bases, with 14 bases between them. The CDR3 runs to 13 residues. Germline V gene lookup returns CDR1 LNHDA and CDR2 SQIVND (reference sequence). Measured with immunoSEQ multiplex PCR; TCRdb has only the in-frame clones, and not every one. In the table there are about 130,000 clones, about 85% of which are singletons. This TCR derives from a man aged 70-80 years with acute or convalescent COVID-19. Material for sequencing was peripheral blood. The V call is TRBV19, the J call TRBJ2-7; tentatively, D is TRBD1 (6 bases). The DNA of the CDR3 is TGTGCCAGTAGAATGACAGGCTACGACGAGCAGTACTTC. Translated, it gives CASRMTGYDEQYF.